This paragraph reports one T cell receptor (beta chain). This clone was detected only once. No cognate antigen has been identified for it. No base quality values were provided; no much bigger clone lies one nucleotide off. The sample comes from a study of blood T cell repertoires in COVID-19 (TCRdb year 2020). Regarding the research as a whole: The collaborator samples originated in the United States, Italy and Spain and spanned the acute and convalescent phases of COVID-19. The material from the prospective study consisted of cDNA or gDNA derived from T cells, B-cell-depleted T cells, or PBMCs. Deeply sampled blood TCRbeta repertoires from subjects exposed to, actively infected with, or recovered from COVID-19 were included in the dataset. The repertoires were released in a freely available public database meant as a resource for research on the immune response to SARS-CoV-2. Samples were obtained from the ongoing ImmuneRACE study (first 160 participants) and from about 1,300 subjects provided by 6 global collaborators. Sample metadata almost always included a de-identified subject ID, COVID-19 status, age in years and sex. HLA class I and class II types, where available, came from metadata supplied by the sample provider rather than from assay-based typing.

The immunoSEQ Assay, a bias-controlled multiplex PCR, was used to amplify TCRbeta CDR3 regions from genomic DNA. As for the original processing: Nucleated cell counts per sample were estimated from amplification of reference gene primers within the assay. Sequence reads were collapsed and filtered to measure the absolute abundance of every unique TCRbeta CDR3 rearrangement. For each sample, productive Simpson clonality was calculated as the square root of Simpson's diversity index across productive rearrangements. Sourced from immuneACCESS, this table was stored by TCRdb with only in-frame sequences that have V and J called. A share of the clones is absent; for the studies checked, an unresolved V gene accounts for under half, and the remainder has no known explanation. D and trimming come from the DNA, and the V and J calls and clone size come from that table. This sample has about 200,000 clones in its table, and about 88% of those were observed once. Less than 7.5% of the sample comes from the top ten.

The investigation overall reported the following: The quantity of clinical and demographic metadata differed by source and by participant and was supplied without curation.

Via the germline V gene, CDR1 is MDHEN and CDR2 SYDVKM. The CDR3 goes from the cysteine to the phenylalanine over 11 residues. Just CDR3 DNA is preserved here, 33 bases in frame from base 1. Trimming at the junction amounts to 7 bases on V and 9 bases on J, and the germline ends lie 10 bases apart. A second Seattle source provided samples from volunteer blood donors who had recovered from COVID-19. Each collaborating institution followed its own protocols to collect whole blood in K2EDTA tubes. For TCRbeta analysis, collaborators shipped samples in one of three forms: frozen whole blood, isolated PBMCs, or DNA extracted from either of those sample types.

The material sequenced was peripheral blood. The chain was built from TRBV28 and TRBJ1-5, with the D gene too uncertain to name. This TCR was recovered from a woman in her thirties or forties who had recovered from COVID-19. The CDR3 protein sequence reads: CASTIRGPQHF. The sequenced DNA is TGTGCCAGCACCATTCGAGGGCCCCAGCATTTT.